These 6 T cell receptor beta chains were sequenced from one sample in a study of beta chain features in type 1 diabetes. Every bit of the isolated RNA underwent reverse transcription, so sequencing read expressed TCRB transcripts. The data were produced by immunoSEQ multiplex PCR, yet TCRdb's version contains in-frame clones alone and is incomplete. This sample has roughly 170,000 clones, with around an eighth found just once. Specimen: central memory CD4+ T cells from blood. The receptor set was obtained from a woman younger than 30 in good health.

The chain recombines TRBV30 with TRBJ1-2; a possible D gene is TRBD1 (5 bases). Trimming took 3 bases from V and 4 from J, leaving 18 bases between them. Germline CDR1 and CDR2: GTSNPN and SVGIG (reference sequence). The CDR3 covers 15 residues. The CDR3: CAWSPVGGSSYGYTF. Written as DNA, the CDR3 is TGTGCCTGGAGCCCGGTCGGGGGGTCCTCCTATGGCTACACCTTC.

This CDR3 reads CASSQDDRFTYNEQFF. The CDR3 DNA reads TGCGCCAGCAGCCAAGACGATCGGTTCACCTACAATGAGCAGTTCTTC. The chain joins TRBV4-1 to TRBJ2-1; D remains ambiguous. The length of the CDR3 is 16 residues. Trimming shortened V by 0 bases and J by 2 bases, and 11 bases separated the two germline ends. Per the germline V gene, CDR1 is MGHRA and CDR2 is YSYEKL.

CDR3 protein: CASSQMDRGNHNEQFF. The CDR3, as DNA: TGCGCCAGCAGCCAAATGGACAGGGGGAACCACAATGAGCAGTTCTTC. J is TRBJ2-1 and V is TRBV4-3, with 10 bases aligning to TRBD1. The germline CDR1 and CDR2 sequences are LGHNA and YSLEER. Germline trimming cut 2 bases from V and 5 bases from J; bases unmatched to any gene: 6. The CDR3 is 16 residues long.

The chain has TRBV7-9 and TRBJ1-1; 9 bases are a match to TRBD1. The CDR3 runs 14 residues. In germline, CDR1 is SEHNR, CDR2 FQNEAQ (reference sequence). V shed 7 bases and J 6 bases; nucleotides not matched to a gene: 9. The DNA of the CDR3 is TGTGCCAGCACCCTTGGGTGGGACAGGGCTGAAGCTTTCTTT. It yields the protein CASTLGWDRAEAFF.

This clone came up a few times. The chain carries TRBV7-6 and TRBJ1-1; 7 positions agree with TRBD1. In germline, CDR1 is SGHVS, CDR2 FNYEAQ. The CDR3 runs to 15 residues. With V trimmed by 5 bases and J by 0 bases, 6 bases remained unmatched. The CDR3 region has the DNA TGTGCCAGCAGCAAAAGACAGGGACTGAACACTGAAGCTTTCTTT. As protein: CASSKRQGLNTEAFF.

This clone appeared a single time. The chain employs TRBV18 and TRBJ2-5, with 12 nucleotides matching TRBD1. The J segment lost 5 bases and the V segment lost 6 bases, leaving 16 bases of the junction unmatched. From germline, CDR1 is KGHSH and CDR2 LQKENI. The CDR3 sequence is 18 residues long. CDR3 nucleotide sequence: TGTGCCAGCTCTCGACTACCCCCGGGACAGGGGGCTCGTGAGACCCAGTACTTC. Protein sequence: CASSRLPPGQGARETQYF.